This TCR beta chain was sequenced during a study of persistence of HIV-infected CD4 T cells. Study-level findings and limits: Antigen-responding cells were enriched for degenerate expanded CDR3beta sequences.

A remark on this clone: The antigen is undetermined.

The libraries were made with immunoSEQ version 4 in survey mode. Genomic DNA was diluted to 9 to 10 ng/uL, up to 1 ug per sample. TCRdb's table, derived via immunoSEQ multiplex PCR, lists solely in-frame clones and lacks some. Of 35,000 to 45,000 clones in the sample, 80% were seen once. Lysates of CMV-infected fibroblasts at 10 ug/mL stimulated these cells. CD40L/CD69 double-negative CD45RO-high memory CD4+ T cells were collected. Adults with HIV-1 started suppressive ART while chronically infected. For at least 4 years, plasma HIV-1 RNA was undetectable (<50 copies/mL). This CDR3 region has 15 residues. Between the trimmed V and J ends, which lost 7 bases and 2 bases, there was a span of 16 bases. The germline gives CDR1 MDHEN, CDR2 SYDVKM.

The gene calls are TRBV28 and TRBJ2-3, with TRBD2 as a possible D gene (7 bases). This specimen was CD4+ T cells sorted from PBMCs after roughly 18-hour stimulation, taken from a patient who received antiretroviral therapy. The source of this sequence is an adult man with HIV who was CMV-seropositive. In nucleotides, the CDR3 is TGTGCCAGCAAGAAGGGGAGGGGGACCACAGATACGCAGTATTTT. It encodes CASKKGRGTTDTQYF.